These 3 T cell receptor beta chains were all obtained from the same sample, sequenced in a study of cytomegalovirus exposure and HLA in healthy donors. PCR was performed using 60 Vbeta and 13 Jbeta primers. The repertoire was sequenced with immunoSEQ multiplex PCR; TCRdb's copy has only in-frame clones and lacks some. The sample lists some 130,000 clones; nearly 65% were seen once. Sequencing was performed on PBMCs. The receptors come from a man aged 40-49 years in good health and CMV-seropositive.

The chain combines TRBV7-6 with TRBJ1-1; D gene uncertain. Germline assignment: CDR1 SGHVS and CDR2 FNYEAQ. CDR3 size: 13 residues. V was shortened by 1 base and J by 4 bases, with 7 bases between the two germline ends. In DNA, the CDR3 is TGTGCCAGCAGCTTAGTAGCTGGCACTGAAGCTTTCTTT. It encodes CASSLVAGTEAFF.

This chain links TRBV29-1 with TRBJ2-7; 10 nucleotides match TRBD1. The CDR3 is 13 residues long. Trimming took 7 bases from V and 0 from J; bases not matched to a gene: 3. The germline V gene has CDR1 SQVTM and CDR2 ANQGSEA. The CDR3 is CSAGDRGSYEQYF. For the CDR3, the DNA is TGCAGCGCCGGGGACAGGGGCTCCTACGAGCAGTACTTC.

This clone was detected a few times. V is TRBV7-9 and J is TRBJ1-4, with D uncertain. This CDR3 has 15 residues. The V end was cut by 1 base, the J end by 7 bases, with 13 bases between. Germline V gives CDR1 SEHNR, CDR2 FQNEAQ (reference sequence). The CDR3 DNA is TGTGCCAGCAGCTTAGTCGAGATTCGGGGTGAAAAACTGTTTTTT. Residues: CASSLVEIRGEKLFF.